A single sample is the source of the 18 T cell receptor beta chains below, sequenced in a study of T cell responses to AZD1222 COVID-19 vaccine. Generated by immunoSEQ multiplex PCR, the TCRdb table keeps only in-frame clones and is missing some. This sample yields roughly 120,000 clones, of which more than 80% are seen a single time; 5% to 6% belongs to the top ten. Sequencing was performed on peripheral blood, taken on day 0 of AZD1222 vaccination. The receptor source for this set is an adult in good health.

V is TRBV7-8 and J is TRBJ1-1; D remains ambiguous. CDR3 length: 12 residues. V was cut by 5 bases and J by 3 bases, with 7 bases left in between. CDR1 SGHVS and CDR2 FQNEAQ come from the germline V gene. The CDR3 DNA reads as TGTGCCAGCAGCCCCGGGGACACTGAAGCTTTCTTT. The encoded protein is CASSPGDTEAFF.

The J gene is TRBJ1-6, the V gene TRBV9, with D unresolved. This CDR3 spans 18 amino acids. V lost 3 bases, J lost 0 bases, and 16 bases lay in between. The V gene's germline CDR1 is SGDLS and CDR2 YYNGEE. CDR3 nucleotides: TGTGCCAGCAGCGCGGGAATTCCGTCGAGCTCCTATAATTCACCCCTCCACTTT. It encodes CASSAGIPSSSYNSPLHF.

The chain carries TRBV6-1 and TRBJ1-1; possibly TRBD1 for D (6 bases). This CDR3 region has 12 residues. Looked up from germline, CDR1 is MNHNS and CDR2 is SASEGT. The V and J ends lost 2 bases and 7 bases respectively, with 8 bases between them. The CDR3, as DNA: TGTGCCAGCAGTGAAAGGGGGGATGAAGCTTTCTTT. It codes for CASSERGDEAFF.

The chain joins TRBV7-8 to TRBJ1-6; D uncertain. Germline V gene data show CDR1 as SGHVS and CDR2 as FQNEAQ. This CDR3 region has 13 residues. V was shortened by 5 bases and J by 9 bases, with 11 bases between the two germline ends. CDR3 sequence (DNA): TGTGCCAGCAGCCGTGAGAGCGTTTCACCCCTCCACTTT. Its translation: CASSRESVSPLHF.

The chain is built from TRBV6-5 and TRBJ1-4; D ambiguous. The germline gives CDR1 MNHEY, CDR2 SVGAGI. V lost 10 bases and J 8 bases, leaving 11 bases between the germline ends. The CDR3 length is 11 residues. In DNA, the CDR3 is TGTGCCACCGCTTCGGGGGAAAAACTGTTTTTT. Its translation is CATASGEKLFF.

With regard to this clone: Other DNA sequences in this specimen translate into the identical CDR3. This chain uses TRBV18 with TRBJ1-6; 9 nucleotides line up with TRBD1. After removal of 3 bases from V and 10 bases from J, the junction contained 4 bases not matched to a gene. CDR1 and CDR2 from the germline V gene are KGHSH and LQKENI. The CDR3 consists of 14 residues. DNA of the CDR3: TGTGCCAGCTCACCGGGACAGGGAGGATCACCCCTCCACTTT. This codes for CASSPGQGGSPLHF.

DNA of the CDR3: TGCGCCAGCAGCCTCCTGGGGCAGGGGAACCAAGAGACCCAGTACTTC. This encodes CASSLLGQGNQETQYF. The V gene is TRBV5-1, the J gene TRBJ2-5; possibly TRBD1 for D (6 bases). Trimming shortened V by 4 bases and J by 0 bases, and 16 bases separated the two germline ends. CDR3 length: 16 residues. Germline CDR1 and CDR2: SGHRS and YFSETQ.

The rearrangement links TRBV9 to TRBJ1-2; D not certain. Between the trimmed V and J ends, which lost 4 bases and 7 bases, there was a span of 8 bases. The CDR3 consists of 11 residues. Germline lookup yields CDR1 SGDLS and CDR2 YYNGEE. This CDR3 reads CASSSSSGYTF. The DNA for the CDR3 is TGTGCCAGCAGCAGTAGCAGTGGCTACACCTTC.

The chain uses TRBV27 and TRBJ1-1, with D hard to call. The V gene lost 7 bases and the J gene lost 5 bases, with 14 bases spanning the gap. The CDR3 runs 13 residues. CDR1 is MNHEY, CDR2 SMNVEV, per germline (reference sequence). CDR3 sequence reads: CASTQLRGTEAFF. As DNA, the CDR3 is TGTGCCAGCACCCAGTTGAGAGGAACTGAAGCTTTCTTT.

The rearrangement uses TRBV7-3 and TRBJ2-1; D is uncertain. The V end was cut by 2 bases, the J end by 2 bases, with 4 bases between. From germline, CDR1 is SGHTA and CDR2 FQGTGA. CDR3 length: 13 amino acids. CDR3: CASSLGTYNEQFF. In DNA, the CDR3 is TGTGCCAGCAGCTTAGGGACCTACAATGAGCAGTTCTTC.

The chain carries TRBV14 and TRBJ2-7, with D maybe TRBD1 (6 bases). The CDR3 has 17 amino acids. Germline lookup yields CDR1 SGHDN and CDR2 FVKESK. V lost 1 base and J 6 bases, leaving 22 bases between the germline ends. As DNA, the CDR3 is TGTGCCAGCAGCCAAGGGTTCGGCAGGGGTTTTCTTCCCGAGCAGTACTTC. As protein: CASSQGFGRGFLPEQYF.

V is TRBV6-2 or TRBV6-3 and J is TRBJ2-3; D call uncertain. Germline values: CDR1 MNHEY, CDR2 SVGEGT. Trimming removed 5 bases at V and 6 bases at J, with 12 bases between. The CDR3 has 13 residues. The DNA of the CDR3 is TGTGCCAGCAGTCAGGTGTTGACGGATACGCAGTATTTT. Translation gives CASSQVLTDTQYF.

This chain connects TRBV7-9 to TRBJ2-1, with 9 bases identical to TRBD2. This CDR3 has 16 amino acids. J gave up 5 bases and V 5 bases, and 10 bases lay outside the gene matches. Germline V gene lookup returns CDR1 SEHNR and CDR2 FQNEAQ (reference sequence). The DNA for the CDR3 is TGTGCCAGCAGCCCCCTAGCGGGATCCCCCAACAATGAGCAGTTCTTC. The encoded protein is CASSPLAGSPNNEQFF.

This clone was recorded only once. CDR3 residues: CASSLGGPKYEQYF. For the CDR3, the DNA is TGCGCCAGCAGCTTGGGCGGGCCCAAGTACGAGCAGTACTTC. The V call is TRBV5-1, the J call TRBJ2-7; a possible D gene is TRBD2 (5 bases). Germline loops: CDR1 SGHRS, CDR2 YFSETQ. V was pared by 0 bases and J by 4 bases, with 11 bases between. This CDR3 contains 14 residues.

CDR3 in amino acids: CACPARDTKGGREAFF. The CDR3 bases are TGTGCCTGCCCGGCCCGGGACACCAAGGGGGGTAGGGAAGCTTTCTTT. The chain is built from TRBV30 and TRBJ1-1; D might be TRBD1 (6 bases). V was cut by 6 bases and J by 8 bases, with 28 bases left in between. Looked up from germline, CDR1 is GTSNPN and CDR2 is SVGIG (reference sequence). CDR3 length equals 16 residues.

This clone showed up just a few times. The chain carries TRBV5-5 and TRBJ2-2; D might be TRBD1 or TRBD2, each matching 6 bases. Germline V gene data show CDR1 as SGHKS and CDR2 as YYEKEE (reference sequence). Between the trimmed V and J ends, which lost 7 bases and 7 bases, there was a span of 17 bases. This CDR3 contains 14 residues. This chain's CDR3 is CASGRHGGDGELFF. The CDR3 DNA reads as TGTGCCAGCGGGCGACACGGGGGCGACGGGGAGCTGTTTTTT.

The rearrangement links TRBV5-6 to TRBJ1-2; D gene uncertain. Trimming left V 1 base short and J 8 bases short, with 15 bases between. Germline V gives CDR1 SGHDT, CDR2 YYEEEE. The CDR3 sequence is 14 residues long. The CDR3 DNA follows: TGTGCCAGCAGCTTGCCGGCGGCGGCAGGAGGCTACACCTTC. This codes for CASSLPAAAGGYTF.

This clone was recorded once. The CDR3 DNA sequence: TGTGCCAGCAGACCCACAGCGAACACTGAAGCTTTCTTT. Amino acids: CASRPTANTEAFF. The J gene is TRBJ1-1, the V gene TRBV12-3 or TRBV12-4; D not resolved. The V gene lost 6 bases and the J gene lost 1 base, with 9 bases spanning the gap. The CDR3 is 13 amino acids.